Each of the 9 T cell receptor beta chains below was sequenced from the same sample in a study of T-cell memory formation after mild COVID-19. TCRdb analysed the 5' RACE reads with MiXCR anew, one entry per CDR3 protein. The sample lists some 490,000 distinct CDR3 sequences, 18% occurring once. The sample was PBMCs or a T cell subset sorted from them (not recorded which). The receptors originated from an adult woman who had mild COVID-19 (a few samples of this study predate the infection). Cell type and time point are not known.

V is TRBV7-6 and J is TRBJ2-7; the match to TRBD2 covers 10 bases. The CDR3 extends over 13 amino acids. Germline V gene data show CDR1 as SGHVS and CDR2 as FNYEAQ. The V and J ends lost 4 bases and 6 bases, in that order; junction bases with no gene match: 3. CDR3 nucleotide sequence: TGTGCCAGCAGCTCTAGCGGGGGTCTCGAGCAGTACTTC. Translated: CASSSSGGLEQYF.

For the CDR3, the DNA is TGTGCCAGCAGTTACTCGTTCCCGGACAGGGGCGACCAAGCTAACTATGGCTACACCTTC. Its translation is CASSYSFPDRGDQANYGYTF. V is TRBV6-5 and J is TRBJ1-2, with 9 bases aligning to TRBD1. This CDR3 spans 20 amino acids. Germline lookup yields CDR1 MNHEY and CDR2 SVGAGI. V gave up 0 bases and J gave up 0 bases; unmatched junction bases: 14.

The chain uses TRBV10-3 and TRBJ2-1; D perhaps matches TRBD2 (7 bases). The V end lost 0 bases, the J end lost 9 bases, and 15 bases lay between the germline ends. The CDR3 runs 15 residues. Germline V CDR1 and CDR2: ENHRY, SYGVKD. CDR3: CAISESAAGAAEQFF. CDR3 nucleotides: TGTGCCATCAGTGAGTCGGCGGCGGGGGCAGCTGAGCAGTTCTTC.

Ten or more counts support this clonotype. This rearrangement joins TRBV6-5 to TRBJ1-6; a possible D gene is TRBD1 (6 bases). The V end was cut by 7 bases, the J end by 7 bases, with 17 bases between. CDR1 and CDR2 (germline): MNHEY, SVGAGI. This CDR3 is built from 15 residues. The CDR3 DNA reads TGTGCCAGCACCCTTAGGGTCAGGGGAAATTCACCCCTCCACTTT. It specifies CASTLRVRGNSPLHF.

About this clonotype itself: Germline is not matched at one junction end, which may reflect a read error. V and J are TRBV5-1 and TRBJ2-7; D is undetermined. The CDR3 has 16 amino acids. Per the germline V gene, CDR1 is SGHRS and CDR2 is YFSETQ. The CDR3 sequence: CASSLDSPPSGRSMDF. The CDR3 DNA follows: TGCGCCAGCAGCTTGGACTCCCCCCCTTCAGGCAGATCGATGGACTTC.

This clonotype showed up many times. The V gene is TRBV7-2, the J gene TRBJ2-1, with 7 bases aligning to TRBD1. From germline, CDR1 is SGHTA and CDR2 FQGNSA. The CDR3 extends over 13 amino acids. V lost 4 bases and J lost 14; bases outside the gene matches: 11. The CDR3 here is CASSSPPGTEEFF. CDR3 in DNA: TGTGCCAGCAGCTCACCTCCCGGGACAGAGGAGTTCTTC.

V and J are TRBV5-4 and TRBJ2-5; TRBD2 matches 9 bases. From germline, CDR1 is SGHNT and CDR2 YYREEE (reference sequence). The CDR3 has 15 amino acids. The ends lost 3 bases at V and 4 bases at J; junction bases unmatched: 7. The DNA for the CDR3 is TGTGCCAGCAGCTCTCGGACTAGCGATGGAGAGACCCAGTACTTC. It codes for CASSSRTSDGETQYF.

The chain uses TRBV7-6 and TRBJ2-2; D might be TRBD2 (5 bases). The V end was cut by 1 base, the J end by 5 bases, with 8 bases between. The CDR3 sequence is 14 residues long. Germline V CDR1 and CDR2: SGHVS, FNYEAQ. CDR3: CASSLVGETGELFF. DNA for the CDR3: TGTGCCAGCAGCTTAGTCGGGGAAACCGGGGAGCTGTTTTTT.

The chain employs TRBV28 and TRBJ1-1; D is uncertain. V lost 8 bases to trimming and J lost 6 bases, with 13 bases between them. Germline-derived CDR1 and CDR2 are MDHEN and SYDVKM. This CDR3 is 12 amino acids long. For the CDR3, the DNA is TGTGCCAGCTTAAGTAGCACTCCTGAAGCTTTCTTT. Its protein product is CASLSSTPEAFF. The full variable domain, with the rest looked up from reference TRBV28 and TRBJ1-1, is DVKVTQSSRYLVKRTGEKVFLECVQDMDHENMFWYRQDPGLGLRLIYFSYDVKMKEKGDIPEGYSVSREKKERFSLILESASTNQTSMYLCASLSSTPEAFFGQGTRLTVV.